The rows below give T cell receptor beta chains drawn from one sample of a study of cytotoxic CD8 clonotypes in ibrutinib-treated CLL. Assay: immunoSEQ multiplex PCR; the TCRdb copy retains only in-frame clones and omits some. The sample contains approximately 100,000 clones, 55% to 75% of which appear only once. The sample here was PBMCs, taken after 24 months of ibrutinib treatment. Receptors originate from a human donor with chronic lymphocytic leukemia. Each CDR3 is given with its conserved first and last residue. Fields, in order: V gene, CDR3 length, J gene, D gene, CDR3 protein. The D gene is left open where the match is weak.

TRBV18	15	TRBJ2-3	.	CASSPVPQPTDTQYF
TRBV9	18	TRBJ2-5	TRBD1	CASSVVGQNRGTQETQYF
TRBV5-4	15	TRBJ1-1	TRBD1	CASSLGGTGALEAFF
TRBV10-3	14	TRBJ2-1	TRBD1	CAISDGTGNDEQFF
TRBV28	11	TRBJ2-7	.	CASKLEDEQYF
TRBV5-5	14	TRBJ2-7	.	CASSLGISSYEQYF
TRBV6-6	15	TRBJ2-4	.	CASSYVKSSANIQYF
TRBV5-1	15	TRBJ1-4	.	CASSLFRGGREKLFF
TRBV10-3	14	TRBJ2-3	.	CAIRPRGNTDTQYF
TRBV27	14	TRBJ2-3	TRBD2	CASSLRGGRDTQYF
TRBV6-6	11	TRBJ2-1	.	CASRVRSEQFF
TRBV30	13	TRBJ1-2	.	CAWTYGVRSGYTF
TRBV28	14	TRBJ1-3	.	CASSRTVSGNTIYF